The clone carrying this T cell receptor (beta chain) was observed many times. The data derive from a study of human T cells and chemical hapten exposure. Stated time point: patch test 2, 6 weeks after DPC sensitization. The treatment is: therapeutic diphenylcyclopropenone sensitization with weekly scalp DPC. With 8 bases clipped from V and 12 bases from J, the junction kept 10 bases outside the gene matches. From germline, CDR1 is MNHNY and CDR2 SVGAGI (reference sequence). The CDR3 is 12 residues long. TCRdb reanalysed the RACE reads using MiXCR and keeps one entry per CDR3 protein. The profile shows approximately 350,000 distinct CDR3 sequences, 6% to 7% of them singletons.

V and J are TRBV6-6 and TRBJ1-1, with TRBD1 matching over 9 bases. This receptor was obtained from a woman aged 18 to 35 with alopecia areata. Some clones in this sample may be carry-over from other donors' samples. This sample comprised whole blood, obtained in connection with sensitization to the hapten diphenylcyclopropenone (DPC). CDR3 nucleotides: TGTGCCAGCCTTACAGGGGGCTCGTCGACTTTCTTT. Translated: CASLTGGSSTFF.